This T cell receptor beta chain was sequenced during a study of blood T cell repertoires in COVID-19. Across the study: Whether acute or convalescent, the COVID-19 samples came from the United States, Italy and Spain. The cDNA or gDNA used as material had been derived from T cells, B-cell-depleted T cells, or PBMCs.

In the original analysis: Amplification from reference gene primers served as the basis for estimated nucleated cell counts. This table comes from immunoSEQ multiplex PCR, and its TCRdb copy is limited to in-frame clones, with some not included. V, J and clone size derive from that table, while D and trimming were established from the DNA sequence. In the table there are 150,000 to 200,000 clones, about 85% of which are singletons. CDR1 and CDR2 (germline): MNHEY, SVGAGI. V lost 7 bases, J lost 4 bases, and 10 bases lay in between. CDR3 length: 13 residues. The material sequenced was peripheral blood. The sequence was obtained from a human donor with acute or convalescent COVID-19. The donor label of this sample is uncertain. The chain links TRBV6-5 to TRBJ2-2; D not resolved. The CDR3 region is CASTKPGTGELFF. The CDR3 DNA reads as TGTGCCAGCACCAAGCCAGGCACCGGGGAGCTGTTTTTT.